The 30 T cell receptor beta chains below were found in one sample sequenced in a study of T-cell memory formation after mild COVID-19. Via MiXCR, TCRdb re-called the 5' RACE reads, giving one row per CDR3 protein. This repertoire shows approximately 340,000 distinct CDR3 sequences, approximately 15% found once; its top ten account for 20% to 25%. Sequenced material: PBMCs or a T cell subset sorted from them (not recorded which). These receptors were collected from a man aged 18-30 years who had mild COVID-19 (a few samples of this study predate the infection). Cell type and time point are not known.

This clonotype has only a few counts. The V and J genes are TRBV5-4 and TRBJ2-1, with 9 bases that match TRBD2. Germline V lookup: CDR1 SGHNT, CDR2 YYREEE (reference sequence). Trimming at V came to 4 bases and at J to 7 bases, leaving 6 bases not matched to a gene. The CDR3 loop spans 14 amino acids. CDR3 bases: TGTGCCAGCAGCCTGCGGGGGGGCTGGAATGAGCAGTTCTTC. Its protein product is CASSLRGGWNEQFF.

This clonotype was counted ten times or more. DNA of the CDR3: TGTGCCATCAGTGAGGCTAGCAATCAGCCCCAGCATTTT. Translation: CAISEASNQPQHF. The chain recombines TRBV10-3 with TRBJ1-5; unclear D gene. With 2 bases removed from V and 0 bases from J, the gap between germline ends came to 2 bases. The CDR3 loop spans 13 amino acids. Looked up from germline, CDR1 is ENHRY and CDR2 is SYGVKD.

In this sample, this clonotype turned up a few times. The CDR3: CASSSIQGAWDTGELFF. The DNA of the CDR3 is TGCGCCAGCAGCTCCATACAGGGGGCTTGGGACACCGGGGAGCTGTTTTTT. V gene TRBV5-1 combines with J gene TRBJ2-2, with TRBD1 matching 9 bases. This CDR3 is built from 17 residues. The V gene end was trimmed by 3 bases and the J gene end by 3 bases; junction bases not matched to a gene: 9. Germline-derived CDR1 and CDR2 are SGHRS and YFSETQ. The full variable domain, with the rest looked up from reference TRBV5-1 and TRBJ2-2, is KAGVTQTPRYLIKTRGQQVTLSCSPISGHRSVSWYQQTPGQGLQFLFEYFSETQRNKGNFPGRFSGRQFSNSRSEMNVSTLELGDSALYLCASSSIQGAWDTGELFFGEGSRLTVL.

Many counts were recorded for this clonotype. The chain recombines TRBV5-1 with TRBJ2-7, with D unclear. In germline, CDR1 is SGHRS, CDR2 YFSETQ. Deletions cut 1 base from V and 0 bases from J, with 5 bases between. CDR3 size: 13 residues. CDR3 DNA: TGCGCCAGCAGCTTGTACAACTCCTACGAGCAGTACTTC. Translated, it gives CASSLYNSYEQYF.

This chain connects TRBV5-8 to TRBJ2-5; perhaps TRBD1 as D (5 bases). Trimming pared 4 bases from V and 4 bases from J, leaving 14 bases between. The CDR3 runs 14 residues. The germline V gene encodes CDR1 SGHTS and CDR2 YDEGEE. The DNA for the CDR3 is TGTGCCAGCAGCCCCAGGGTAACATTAGAGACCCAGTACTTC. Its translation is CASSPRVTLETQYF.

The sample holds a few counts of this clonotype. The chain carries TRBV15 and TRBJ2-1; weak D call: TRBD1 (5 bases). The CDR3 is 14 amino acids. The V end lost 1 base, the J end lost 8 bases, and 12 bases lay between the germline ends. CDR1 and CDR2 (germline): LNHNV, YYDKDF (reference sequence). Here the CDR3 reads CATSRGGSSDEQFF. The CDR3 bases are TGTGCCACCAGCAGAGGGGGCTCCTCAGATGAGCAGTTCTTC.

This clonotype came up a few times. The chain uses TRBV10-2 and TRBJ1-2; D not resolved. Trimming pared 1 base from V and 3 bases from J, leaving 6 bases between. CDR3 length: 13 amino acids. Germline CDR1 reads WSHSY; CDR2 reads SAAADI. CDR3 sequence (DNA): TGCGCCAGCAGTGAGTTGTACGACTATGGCTACACCTTC. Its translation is CASSELYDYGYTF.

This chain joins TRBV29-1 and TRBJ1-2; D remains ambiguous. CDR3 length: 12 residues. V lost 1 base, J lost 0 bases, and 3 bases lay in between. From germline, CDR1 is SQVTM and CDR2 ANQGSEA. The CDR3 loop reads CSVEAPNYGYTF. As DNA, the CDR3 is TGCAGCGTTGAAGCACCTAACTATGGCTACACCTTC.

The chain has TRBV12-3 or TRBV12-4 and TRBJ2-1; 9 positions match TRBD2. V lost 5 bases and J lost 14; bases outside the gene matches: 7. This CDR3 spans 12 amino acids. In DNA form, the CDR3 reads TGTGCCAGCAGTGTCCAGCGGGGGGTAGAGTTCTTC. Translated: CASSVQRGVEFF.

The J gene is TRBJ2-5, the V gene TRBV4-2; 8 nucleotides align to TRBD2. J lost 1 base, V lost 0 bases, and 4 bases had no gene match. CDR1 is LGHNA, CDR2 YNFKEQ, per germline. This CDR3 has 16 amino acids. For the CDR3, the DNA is TGTGCCAGCAGCCAAGAAACGGGGGGGCGCCAAGAGACCCAGTACTTC. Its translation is CASSQETGGRQETQYF.

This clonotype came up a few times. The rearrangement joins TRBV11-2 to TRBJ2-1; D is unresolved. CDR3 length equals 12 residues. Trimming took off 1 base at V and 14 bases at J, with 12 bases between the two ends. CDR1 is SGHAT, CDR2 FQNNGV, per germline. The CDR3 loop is CASSLGDPSKFF. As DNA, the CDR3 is TGTGCCAGCAGCTTAGGAGACCCATCAAAGTTCTTC. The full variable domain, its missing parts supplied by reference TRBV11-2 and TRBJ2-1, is EAGVAQSPRYKIIEKRQSVAFWCNPISGHATLYWYQQILGQGPKLLIQFQNNGVVDDSQLPKDRFSAERLKGVDSTLKIQPAKLEDSAVYLCASSLGDPSKFFGPGTRLTVL.

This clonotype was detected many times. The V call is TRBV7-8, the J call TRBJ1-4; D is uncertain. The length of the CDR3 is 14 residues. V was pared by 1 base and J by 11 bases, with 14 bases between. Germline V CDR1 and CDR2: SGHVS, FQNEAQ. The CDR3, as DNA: TGTGCCAGCAGCTTAGAGATTGATCCGGTGAAACTGTTTTTT. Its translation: CASSLEIDPVKLFF.

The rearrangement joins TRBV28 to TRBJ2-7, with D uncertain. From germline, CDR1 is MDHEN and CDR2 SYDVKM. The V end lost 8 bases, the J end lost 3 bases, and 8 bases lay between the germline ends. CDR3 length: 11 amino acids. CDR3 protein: CASGNVYEQYV. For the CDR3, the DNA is TGTGCCAGCGGGAACGTCTACGAGCAGTACGTC.

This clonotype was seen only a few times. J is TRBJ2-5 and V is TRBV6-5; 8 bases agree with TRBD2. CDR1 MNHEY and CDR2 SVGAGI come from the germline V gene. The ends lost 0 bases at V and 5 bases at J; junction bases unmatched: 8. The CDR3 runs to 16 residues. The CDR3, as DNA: TGTGCCAGCAGTTACTCGCCGGGGGGGCCCGGTGAGACCCAGTACTTC. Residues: CASSYSPGGPGETQYF.

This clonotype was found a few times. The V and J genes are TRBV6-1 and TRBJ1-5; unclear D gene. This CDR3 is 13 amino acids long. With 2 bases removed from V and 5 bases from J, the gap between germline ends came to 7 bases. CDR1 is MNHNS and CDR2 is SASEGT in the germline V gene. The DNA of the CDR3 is TGTGCCAGCAGTGAACGGGAATATCAGCCCCAGCATTTT. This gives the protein CASSEREYQPQHF.

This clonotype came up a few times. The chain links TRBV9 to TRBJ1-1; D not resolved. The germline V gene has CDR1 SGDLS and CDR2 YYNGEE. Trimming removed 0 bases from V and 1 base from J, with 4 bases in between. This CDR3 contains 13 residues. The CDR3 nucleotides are TGTGCCAGCAGCGTAGCTTCGAACACTGAAGCTTTCTTT. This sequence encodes CASSVASNTEAFF. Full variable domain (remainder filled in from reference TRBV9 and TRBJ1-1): DSGVTQTPKHLITATGQRVTLRCSPRSGDLSVYWYQQSLDQGLQFLIQYYNGEERAKGNILERFSAQQFPDLHSELNLSSLELGDSALYFCASSVASNTEAFFGQGTRLTVV.

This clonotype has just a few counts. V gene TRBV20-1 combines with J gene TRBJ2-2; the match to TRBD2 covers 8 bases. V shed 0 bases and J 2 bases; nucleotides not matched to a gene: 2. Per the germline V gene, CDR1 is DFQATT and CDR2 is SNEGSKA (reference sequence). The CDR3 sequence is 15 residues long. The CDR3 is CSAREAGANTGELFF. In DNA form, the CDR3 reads TGCAGTGCTAGAGAAGCGGGGGCCAACACCGGGGAGCTGTTTTTT.

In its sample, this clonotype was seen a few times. CDR3 sequence (DNA): TGTGCCAGCAGCCTGCGGGACGGCAGACCACACGAGCAGTACTTC. Its protein is CASSLRDGRPHEQYF. The gene calls are TRBV5-4 and TRBJ2-7; a weak D match, TRBD2 (6 bases). Trimming took off 4 bases at V and 5 bases at J, with 19 bases between the two ends. Germline CDR1 is SGHNT and CDR2 is YYREEE (reference sequence). This CDR3 is built from 15 residues.

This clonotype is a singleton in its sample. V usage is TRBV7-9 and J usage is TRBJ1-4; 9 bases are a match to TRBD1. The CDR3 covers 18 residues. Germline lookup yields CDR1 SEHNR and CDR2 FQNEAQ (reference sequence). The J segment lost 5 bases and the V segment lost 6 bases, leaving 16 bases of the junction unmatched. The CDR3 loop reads CASSPLYRPGQGNEKLFF. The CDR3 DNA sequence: TGTGCCAGCAGTCCCCTTTACCGCCCGGGACAGGGCAATGAAAAACTGTTTTTT.

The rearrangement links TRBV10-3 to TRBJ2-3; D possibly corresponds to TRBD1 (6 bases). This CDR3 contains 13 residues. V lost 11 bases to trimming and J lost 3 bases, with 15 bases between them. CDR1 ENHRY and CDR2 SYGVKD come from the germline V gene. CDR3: CAASGESTDTQYF. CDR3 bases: TGTGCCGCCTCAGGGGAGTCGACAGATACGCAGTATTTT.

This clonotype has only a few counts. The DNA of the CDR3 is TGCAGTGCTAGAGACCACAGGGGGCCAGGGGACGAGCAGTACTTC. The encoded protein is CSARDHRGPGDEQYF. V gene TRBV20-1 combines with J gene TRBJ2-7; 9 nucleotides align to TRBD1. Germline CDR1 is DFQATT and CDR2 is SNEGSKA (reference sequence). This CDR3 has 15 amino acids. The V and J ends lost 0 bases and 5 bases, in that order; junction bases with no gene match: 8.

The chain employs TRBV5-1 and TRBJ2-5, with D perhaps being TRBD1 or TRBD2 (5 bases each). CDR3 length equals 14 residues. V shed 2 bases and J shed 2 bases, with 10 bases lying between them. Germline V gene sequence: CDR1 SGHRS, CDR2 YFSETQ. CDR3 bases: TGCGCCAGCAGCTTACCGGGACCACAAGAGACCCAGTACTTC. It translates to CASSLPGPQETQYF.

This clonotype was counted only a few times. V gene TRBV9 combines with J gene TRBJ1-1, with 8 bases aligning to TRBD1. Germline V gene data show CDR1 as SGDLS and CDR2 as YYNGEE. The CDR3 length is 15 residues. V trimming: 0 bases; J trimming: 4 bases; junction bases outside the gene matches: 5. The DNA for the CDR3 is TGTGCCAGCAGCGTAGAACAGGGGGGGCGCACTGAAGCTTTCTTT. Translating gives CASSVEQGGRTEAFF.

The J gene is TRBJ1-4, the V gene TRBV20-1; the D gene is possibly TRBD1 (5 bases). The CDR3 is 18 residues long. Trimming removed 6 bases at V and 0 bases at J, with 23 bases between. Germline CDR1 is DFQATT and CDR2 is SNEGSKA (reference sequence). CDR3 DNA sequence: TGCAGTGCAGAGGGTGTTGCGGGGGACCTCGCAACTAATGAAAAACTGTTTTTT. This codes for CSAEGVAGDLATNEKLFF.

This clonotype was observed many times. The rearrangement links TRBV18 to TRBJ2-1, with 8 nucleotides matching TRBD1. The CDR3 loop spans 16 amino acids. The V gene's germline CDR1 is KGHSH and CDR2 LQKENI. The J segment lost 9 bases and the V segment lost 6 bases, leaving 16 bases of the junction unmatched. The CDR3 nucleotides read TGTGCCAGCTCCCCGATGGCAGGGGGCAAATACGGTGAGCAGTTCTTC. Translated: CASSPMAGGKYGEQFF.

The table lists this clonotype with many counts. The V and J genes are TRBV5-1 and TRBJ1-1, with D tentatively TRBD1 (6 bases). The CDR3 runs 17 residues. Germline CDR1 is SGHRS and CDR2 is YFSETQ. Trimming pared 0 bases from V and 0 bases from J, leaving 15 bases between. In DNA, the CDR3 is TGCGCCAGCAGCTTGGGGGGTCCCGGGGGCATGAACACTGAAGCTTTCTTT. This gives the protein CASSLGGPGGMNTEAFF.

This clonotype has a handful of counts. The DNA for the CDR3 is TGCGCCAGCAGCCAAGCAGACGTCAAAACCAGCTCCTACGAGCAGTACTTC. This translates into CASSQADVKTSSYEQYF. The chain is built from TRBV4-1 and TRBJ2-7; no firm D call. The CDR3 has 17 residues. V was trimmed by 1 base and J by 0 bases, leaving 16 bases between them. CDR1 is MGHRA, CDR2 YSYEKL, per germline.

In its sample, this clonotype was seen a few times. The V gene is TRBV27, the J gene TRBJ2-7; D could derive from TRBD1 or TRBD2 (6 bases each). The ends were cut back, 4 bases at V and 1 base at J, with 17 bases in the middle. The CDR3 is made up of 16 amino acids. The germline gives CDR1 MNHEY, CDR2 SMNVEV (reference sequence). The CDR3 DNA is TGTGCCAGCAGTTCACTTCGTAGGGGGGCATCCTACGAGCAGTACGTC. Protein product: CASSSLRRGASYEQYV.

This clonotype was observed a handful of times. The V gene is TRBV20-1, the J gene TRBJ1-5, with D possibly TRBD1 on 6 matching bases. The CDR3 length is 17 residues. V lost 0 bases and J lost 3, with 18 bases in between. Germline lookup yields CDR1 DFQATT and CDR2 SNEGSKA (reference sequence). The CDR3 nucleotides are TGCAGTGCTAGAGATACTGTGGGGGCCGGGAACAATCAGCCCCAGCATTTT. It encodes CSARDTVGAGNNQPQHF.

The CDR3 nucleotides read TGTGCCAGCAGTTTGGGTCAGGGGGGCGAGCAGTACGTC. Amino acid sequence: CASSLGQGGEQYV. J is TRBJ2-7 and V is TRBV12-3 or TRBV12-4; TRBD1 might be the D (7 bases). The CDR3 covers 13 residues. Trimming cost V 3 bases and J 6 bases, with 12 bases left between them.